This T cell receptor (beta chain) came from a study of T-cell reconstitution after alpha-beta-depleted transplantation in children. Preparation of the TCRbeta library involved a method that used unique molecular identifiers. TCRdb re-derived calls from the PCR reads in MiXCR, one entry per CDR3 protein. The repertoire has some 840,000 distinct CDR3 sequences, roughly 16% of them found once; the top ten carry under 6%. Study observations and caveats: Day-60 TCRbeta diversity that was high in some patients was derived from surviving recipient T cells and thymic progenitors. From newly produced T cells came most of the T-cell counts and diversity one year after transplant. It was reported that alpha-beta T cells came from several hundred expanded graft clones (about two months after transplant).

Turning to this clonotype: Its antigen is not identified.

The CDR3 totals 17 residues. Germline loops: CDR1 SEHNR, CDR2 FQNEAQ (reference sequence). Trimming removed 4 bases from V and 6 bases from J; junction bases left unmatched: 12. The chain employs TRBV7-9 and TRBJ1-4, with 9 bases matching TRBD1. This receptor was identified in a male patient under 18 who had a stem cell transplant for acute lymphoblastic leukemia, so the T cells may come from the graft donor. This material consisted of PBMCs, mostly from graft donor cells, taken 360 days after TCRalphabeta/CD19-depleted stem cell transplant. CDR3 loop: CASSSTWDREQYEKLFF. The CDR3 nucleotides read TGTGCCAGCAGCTCGACCTGGGACAGGGAGCAATATGAAAAACTGTTTTTT.